Listed here is a single T cell receptor (beta chain). This record comes from a study of cytomegalovirus exposure and HLA in healthy donors. CDR1 and CDR2 from the germline V gene are MDHEN and SYDVKM. Trimming cost V 10 bases and J 3 bases, with 10 bases left between them. CDR3 length: 12 residues. Sequencing used immunoSEQ multiplex PCR; TCRdb keeps in-frame clones, though not all of them. The profile shows about 200,000 clones, 84% of them singletons. This receptor was obtained from a woman aged 25 to 39 in good health and CMV-seropositive. The chain combines TRBV28 with TRBJ1-5, with D possibly matching TRBD1 (6 bases). Input material: PBMCs. The CDR3 DNA follows: TGTGCCAACCAGGGGATCAATCAGCCCCAGCATTTT. This translates into CANQGINQPQHF.